This is a list of T cell receptor beta chains from one sample in a study of human T cells and chemical hapten exposure. MiXCR, applied by TCRdb to the RACE reads, yields one record per CDR3 protein. The table shows roughly 30,000 distinct CDR3 sequences, with 8% to 9.5% occurring only once. The sample consisted of whole blood, taken in connection with sensitization to the hapten diphenylcyclopropenone (DPC). Receptors were obtained from a young man with alopecia areata. Some clones in this sample may be carry-over from other donors' samples. CDR3s include the opening cysteine and the closing phenylalanine or tryptophan. Each record gives: CDR3 protein, CDR3 DNA, D gene, V gene, clone size, J gene. D genes are given only for firm matches. A row's size may be missing; if present it is once, few, many or a size class.

cdr3_aa: CASSLYAGQLNTEAFF; cdr3_nt: TGTGCCAGCAGTTTATACGCCGGGCAGCTGAACACTGAAGCTTTCTTT; d_call: -; v_call: TRBV27; clone_size: many; j_call: TRBJ1-1
cdr3_aa: CASSPANEAFF; cdr3_nt: TGTGCCAGCAGTCCCGCAAATGAAGCTTTCTTT; d_call: -; v_call: TRBV2; clone_size: -; j_call: TRBJ1-1
cdr3_aa: CASSPPDNRSGYTF; cdr3_nt: TGTGCCAGCTCACCACCGGACAACCGCTCTGGCTACACCTTC; d_call: -; v_call: TRBV18; clone_size: -; j_call: TRBJ1-2
cdr3_aa: CASEGGGNEQFF; cdr3_nt: TGTGCCAGCGAGGGTGGAGGCAATGAGCAGTTCTTC; d_call: -; v_call: TRBV7-9; clone_size: -; j_call: TRBJ2-1
cdr3_aa: CASSRDRGEKLFF; cdr3_nt: TGTGCCAGCAGTCGGGACAGGGGTGAAAAACTGTTTTTT; d_call: TRBD1; v_call: TRBV6-5; clone_size: many; j_call: TRBJ1-4
cdr3_aa: CAWGQGANEQFF; cdr3_nt: TGTGCCTGGGGGCAGGGGGCGAATGAGCAGTTCTTC; d_call: TRBD1; v_call: TRBV30; clone_size: many; j_call: TRBJ2-1
cdr3_aa: CASSSTSGSETQYF; cdr3_nt: TGTGCCAGCAGCTCTACTAGCGGGAGTGAGACCCAGTACTTC; d_call: TRBD2; v_call: TRBV7-2; clone_size: many; j_call: TRBJ2-5
cdr3_aa: CASSPTGRNNEQFF; cdr3_nt: TGTGCCAGCAGCCCTACCGGCAGAAACAATGAGCAGTTCTTC; d_call: -; v_call: TRBV9; clone_size: medium-sized; j_call: TRBJ2-1
cdr3_aa: CASSYSVGGHDSPLHF; cdr3_nt: TGTGCCAGCAGTTACTCGGTCGGAGGCCATGATTCACCCCTCCACTTT; d_call: -; v_call: TRBV6-2/TRBV6-3; clone_size: many; j_call: TRBJ1-6
cdr3_aa: CASSPYGGPNTEAFF; cdr3_nt: TGTGCCAGCAGTCCCTATGGAGGACCGAACACTGAAGCTTTCTTT; d_call: -; v_call: TRBV12-3/TRBV12-4; clone_size: many; j_call: TRBJ1-1
cdr3_aa: CASSQGRGPSMNTEAFF; cdr3_nt: TGTGCCAGCAGCCAAGGGAGGGGGCCTTCCATGAACACTGAAGCTTTCTTT; d_call: TRBD1; v_call: TRBV4-2; clone_size: many; j_call: TRBJ1-1
cdr3_aa: CSASPGLIQPQHF; cdr3_nt: TGCAGTGCTAGCCCAGGGCTGATTCAGCCCCAGCATTTT; d_call: -; v_call: TRBV20-1; clone_size: -; j_call: TRBJ1-5
cdr3_aa: CASREGAPDTQYF; cdr3_nt: TGTGCCAGCAGGGAGGGGGCCCCAGATACGCAGTATTTT; d_call: -; v_call: TRBV6-2/TRBV6-3; clone_size: few; j_call: TRBJ2-3